The text below deals with one T cell receptor beta chain. The same CDR3 can be traced to other DNA sequences in this sample. Method: immunoSEQ multiplex PCR; TCRdb's copy keeps in-frame clones and lacks some. The table includes roughly 2.5 million clones, around nine tenths detected once. The data are from a study of shared clonotypes between healthy human individuals. CDR1 KGHSH and CDR2 LQKENI come from the germline V gene. The V segment lost 6 bases and the J segment 2 bases; nucleotides outside the gene matches: 5. The CDR3 spans 14 residues. The chain joins TRBV18 to TRBJ2-7; 9 nucleotides line up with TRBD1. This TCR derives from a man aged 18 to 30 in good health. Sequenced material: naive CD4+ T cells sorted from blood. Subset: CD45RA+ positively selected. Here the CDR3 reads CASSPTGGPYEQYF. The CDR3 DNA reads as TGTGCCAGCTCCCCGACAGGGGGTCCCTACGAGCAGTACTTC. The full variable domain, in which reference TRBV18 and TRBJ2-7 provide the parts outside the CDR3, is NAGVMQNPRHLVRRRGQEARLRCSPMKGHSHVYWYRQLPEEGLKFMVYLQKENIIDESGMPKERFSAEFPKEGPSILRIQQVVRGDSAAYFCASSPTGGPYEQYFGPGTRLTVT.